This T cell receptor beta chain stems from a study of Graves' ophthalmopathy and Graves' hyperthyroidism. The wider study: Researchers classed hyperthyroidism as stable given no ophthalmopathy within 18 months of follow-up.

Overall study results and limits: Appearing in blood as well were most expanded thyroid clonotypes above 0.001 frequency.

The study recruited hyperthyroidism patients aged 18 to 65 who were newly diagnosed, under 2 months' duration. Physicians reached a diagnosis by relying on clinical symptoms, serum thyroxine, TRAb, thyroid ultrasound and orbital computed tomography. The CDR3 totals 16 residues. Losses at the gene ends were 5 bases for V and 3 bases for J; bases not matched to a gene: 10. Germline V gene sequence: CDR1 SGHVS, CDR2 FNYEAQ. The sequenced template was RNA, covering the TCR beta CDR3 region. HTBI primers were employed in first-round RT-PCR, then a second-round multiplex PCR followed. A single record per CDR3 protein comes from TCRdb applying MiXCR to the multiplex PCR reads. Found here are a few hundred thousand distinct CDR3 sequences, about 35% of them singletons; the top ten hold approximately 4.1%. About this clonotype: Its antigen remains unknown.

This clonotype originated in an adult man with Graves' hyperthyroidism. The chain joins TRBV7-6 to TRBJ1-3; TRBD1 agrees at 7 bases. Sequences were obtained from peripheral blood or thyroid tissue (not recorded which). The CDR3 loop is CASSPGEGAYGNTIYF. The CDR3, as DNA: TGTGCCAGCAGCCCAGGGGAGGGGGCATATGGAAACACCATATATTTT.